The table lists the clone carrying this T cell receptor (beta chain) with a count of one. Antigen: not known. CDR3 length: 17 residues. With the Oncomine TCR Beta short-read assay, DNA from cultured CD4+ T cells was sequenced. TCRdb processed the PCR reads anew with MiXCR; each CDR3 protein has one entry. The repertoire holds fewer than 15,000 distinct CDR3 sequences, with about 43% as singletons. The data originate from a study of vaccination and CD4 T cells after COVID-19. Stated treatment: approximately nine-day PBMC culture with coronavirus spike peptide pools or control peptides (ViraFEST assay).

The V and J genes are TRBV21-1 and TRBJ2-5; the table assigns TRBD1, which was not confirmed against the DNA. TRBV21-1 is marked as a pseudogene. The sequencing input was CD4+ T cells from blood, cultured in vitro. The origin of this receptor is a human donor who had recovered from COVID-19. The CDR3 protein is CASSKPGRDRGQETQYF. In DNA form, the CDR3 reads TGTGCCAGCAGCAAACCGGGAAGGGACAGGGGCCAAGAGACCCAGTACTTC.